A single sample gave rise to the 16 T cell receptor beta chains below, sequenced in a study of identical twins (dated by TCRdb to about 2016). Library preparation was by 5' RACE. Data came from an Illumina HiSeq 2000. TCRdb applied fastp at Q25 and MiXCR to the public reads, then kept only in-frame beta chains. Every distinct CDR3 protein forms one entry, paired with its most common genes and DNA. Counted in this sample were 240,000 or so distinct CDR3 sequences; roughly 10% of them appeared once. The ten largest clonotypes hold 10% of the sample. Sequences were obtained from memory T cells sorted from blood. The cell subset or site label for this specimen denotes: CD45RO+ enriched T cells. These TCRs come from a man between 50 and 59 years old in good health.

There are many counts of this clonotype. V usage is TRBV6-2 or TRBV6-3 and J usage is TRBJ2-2; maybe TRBD1 (6 bases). Germline V gene lookup returns CDR1 MNHEY and CDR2 SVGEGT. The germline V and J ends were trimmed by 6 bases and 3 bases, with 17 bases remaining between them. CDR3 length equals 16 residues. The CDR3 region is CASRDPKDSYTGELFF. The CDR3 region has the DNA TGTGCCAGCAGGGATCCAAAGGACAGCTACACCGGGGAGCTGTTTTTT.

This clonotype was counted only a few times. The V gene is TRBV29-1, the J gene TRBJ2-7; 9 nucleotides align to TRBD2. V lost 4 bases and J lost 6; bases outside the gene matches: 7. From germline, CDR1 is SQVTM and CDR2 ANQGSEA. The CDR3 is 13 residues long. CDR3 in amino acids: CSVGRGGGVEQYF. CDR3 bases: TGCAGCGTTGGGCGGGGGGGCGGCGTCGAGCAGTACTTC.

Comment on this clonotype: A much larger clone is a single base away; this may be a read error. The chain couples TRBV24-1 to TRBJ2-1; TRBD2 aligns across 13 bases. The germline V gene encodes CDR1 KGHDR and CDR2 SFDVKD. There are 17 residues in the CDR3. CDR3 amino acids: CATSDGLAGVSYSEQFF. The CDR3 DNA sequence: TGTGCCACCAGTGATGGACTAGCGGGAGTATCCTACAGTGAGCAGTTCTTC.

This clonotype was seen only a few times. The J gene is TRBJ2-7, the V gene TRBV5-1; D unclear. Germline values: CDR1 SGHRS, CDR2 YFSETQ. Trimming pared 0 bases from V and 2 bases from J, leaving 18 bases between. The CDR3 sequence is 17 residues long. The CDR3 coding sequence is TGCGCCAGCAGCTTGGACGGGCCGCGTACGTCGACCTACGAGCAGTACTTC. Amino acids: CASSLDGPRTSTYEQYF.

At least ten counts were recorded for this clonotype. This chain connects TRBV7-8 to TRBJ1-1; a weak D match, TRBD1 (6 bases). Per the germline V gene, CDR1 is SGHVS and CDR2 is FQNEAQ. The CDR3 runs to 12 residues. V was trimmed by 6 bases and J by 2 bases, leaving 7 bases between them. This CDR3 is CASRGANTEAFF. DNA of the CDR3: TGTGCCAGCAGGGGGGCCAACACTGAAGCTTTCTTT.

This clonotype has a handful of counts. V is TRBV20-1 and J is TRBJ2-1; 16 bases map to TRBD2. This CDR3 contains 17 residues. The junction had 9 bases not matched to a gene; V was cut back by 4 bases and J by 6 bases. Per the germline V gene, CDR1 is DFQATT and CDR2 is SNEGSKA (reference sequence). The CDR3 here is CSATGTSGRGAVNEQFF. CDR3 bases: TGCAGTGCTACCGGGACTAGCGGGAGGGGGGCGGTCAATGAGCAGTTCTTC.

The table lists this clonotype with many counts. The V and J genes are TRBV7-2 and TRBJ2-6; D possibly corresponds to TRBD1 (5 bases). Germline CDR1 SGHTA, CDR2 FQGNSA. Between the trimmed V and J ends, which lost 7 bases and 0 bases, there was a span of 16 bases. This CDR3 is built from 17 residues. The CDR3 protein is CASTVTGFSSGANVLTF. The DNA of the CDR3 is TGTGCCAGCACCGTTACAGGTTTTAGCTCTGGGGCCAACGTCCTGACTTTC.

At least ten counts were recorded for this clonotype. The chain joins TRBV3-1 to TRBJ2-7; the D gene is possibly TRBD2 (6 bases). Germline lookup yields CDR1 LGHDT and CDR2 YNNKEL (reference sequence). The CDR3 has 17 residues. Deletions cut 1 base from V and 2 bases from J, with 18 bases between. CDR3 nucleotide sequence: TGTGCCAGCAGCCAAGGTTCGGCGCAGCGGGTCGCCTACGAGCAGTACTTC. This gives the protein CASSQGSAQRVAYEQYF.

The V call is TRBV3-1, the J call TRBJ1-2, with D perhaps TRBD1 (6 bases). Germline V gene lookup returns CDR1 LGHDT and CDR2 YNNKEL (reference sequence). The CDR3 sequence is 15 residues long. Deletions cut 0 bases from V and 7 bases from J, with 15 bases between. In DNA form, the CDR3 reads TGTGCCAGCAGCCAAGATCCAGGGGTGGTTGTTGGCTACACCTTC. This gives the protein CASSQDPGVVVGYTF.

There are many counts of this clonotype. The chain is built from TRBV7-9 and TRBJ2-1; the D gene could be TRBD1 or TRBD2 (5 bases each). CDR3 length: 15 amino acids. CDR1 SEHNR and CDR2 FQNEAQ come from the germline V gene (reference sequence). The V end lost 5 bases, the J end lost 0 bases, and 11 bases lay between the germline ends. CDR3 protein: CASSPGRSSYNEQFF. CDR3 DNA: TGTGCCAGCAGCCCGGGACGTAGCTCCTACAATGAGCAGTTCTTC.

This rearrangement joins TRBV20-1 to TRBJ2-5; 9 nucleotides align to TRBD1. Germline trimming cut 6 bases from V and 2 bases from J; bases unmatched to any gene: 4. CDR1 is DFQATT and CDR2 is SNEGSKA in the germline V gene (reference sequence). There are 13 residues in the CDR3. The CDR3, as DNA: TGCAGTGCCGGTGGGACAGGGCAAGAGACCCAGTACTTC. As protein: CSAGGTGQETQYF.

This clonotype occurred a few times. The genes are TRBV7-9 and TRBJ2-5; 9 bases line up with TRBD1. Germline V gives CDR1 SEHNR, CDR2 FQNEAQ (reference sequence). The CDR3 totals 16 residues. J gave up 6 bases and V 1 base, and 9 bases lay outside the gene matches. The CDR3 nucleotides are TGTGCCAGCAGCTTAGAAGGGACAGGGACCATAAAGACCCAGTACTTC. Translated, it gives CASSLEGTGTIKTQYF.

The chain carries TRBV7-2 and TRBJ2-1, with 10 bases fitting TRBD1. From germline, CDR1 is SGHTA and CDR2 FQGNSA. CDR3 length: 15 residues. With 9 bases clipped from V and 5 bases from J, the junction kept 10 bases outside the gene matches. The CDR3 sequence is CARSPDRGRNNEQFF. As DNA, the CDR3 is TGTGCCAGAAGCCCTGACAGGGGGCGAAACAATGAGCAGTTCTTC.

DNA of the CDR3: TGTGCCAGCAGCTCCAGGGGGGGGCAGGACGAGCAGTACTTC. As protein: CASSSRGGQDEQYF. The V gene is TRBV7-6, the J gene TRBJ2-7, with D perhaps matching TRBD1 or TRBD2 (7 bases each). Trimming took off 4 bases at V and 5 bases at J, with 15 bases between the two ends. The CDR3 runs to 14 residues. Looked up from germline, CDR1 is SGHVS and CDR2 is FNYEAQ.

The V gene is TRBV10-2, the J gene TRBJ1-5; D may be TRBD1 (5 bases). V was shortened by 4 bases and J by 0 bases, with 13 bases between the two germline ends. Germline CDR1 is WSHSY and CDR2 is SAAADI. The length of the CDR3 is 16 residues. The CDR3 bases are TGCGCCAGCAGTGGGCAGGGCCTCAATAGCAATCAGCCCCAGCATTTT. Protein product: CASSGQGLNSNQPQHF.

This clonotype was observed at least ten times. This chain uses TRBV4-3 with TRBJ1-2, with D uncertain. Trimming cost V 2 bases and J 5 bases, with 15 bases left between them. This CDR3 is 15 amino acids long. Germline CDR1 reads LGHNA; CDR2 reads YSLEER. CDR3 sequence (DNA): TGCGCCAGCAGCCAACGCCTTAGGAGAGGGTATGGCTACACCTTC. Protein: CASSQRLRRGYGYTF.